The 32 T cell receptor beta chains below come from one sample, sequenced in a study of blood T cell repertoires in COVID-19. Repertoires were generated with immunoSEQ multiplex PCR, while TCRdb's copy carries only in-frame clones and drops some. This repertoire shows 60,000 or so clones, roughly 80% found once; its top ten account for more than 2.5%. The sequenced material came from peripheral blood. These receptors all come from a man in his sixties with acute or convalescent COVID-19.

The chain links TRBV2 to TRBJ1-4; 7 bases align to TRBD1. The CDR3 totals 15 residues. V lost 1 base and J lost 8; bases outside the gene matches: 7. Germline V gene lookup returns CDR1 SNHLY and CDR2 FYNNEI. Here the CDR3 reads CASSEEGAEGEKLFF. The CDR3, as DNA: TGTGCCAGCAGTGAAGAGGGGGCGGAGGGGGAAAAACTGTTTTTT.

This clone was observed a single time. The chain is built from TRBV7-3 and TRBJ2-1, with a tentative D call TRBD1 (6 bases). V was pared by 2 bases and J by 3 bases, with 11 bases between. CDR1 is SGHTA, CDR2 FQGTGA, per germline. The CDR3 is made up of 15 amino acids. The CDR3 protein is CASSLVGGDYNEQFF. CDR3 DNA sequence: TGTGCCAGCAGCTTAGTTGGGGGCGACTACAATGAGCAGTTCTTC. The whole variable domain, remainder taken from reference TRBV7-3 and TRBJ2-1, is GAGVSQTPSNKVTEKGKYVELRCDPISGHTALYWYRQSLGQGPEFLIYFQGTGAADDSGLPNDRFFAVRPEGSVSTLKIQRTERGDSAVYLCASSLVGGDYNEQFFGPGTRLTVL.

V and J are TRBV4-1 and TRBJ1-2; D is undetermined. V was cut by 0 bases and J by 4 bases, with 6 bases left in between. CDR1 is MGHRA, CDR2 YSYEKL, per germline. CDR3 length: 13 residues. In DNA, the CDR3 is TGCGCCAGCAGCCAAGATACCAGCTATGGCTACACCTTC. Its translation: CASSQDTSYGYTF.

This chain connects TRBV5-5 to TRBJ1-5, with 8 bases identical to TRBD1. The germline V gene encodes CDR1 SGHKS and CDR2 YYEKEE (reference sequence). The CDR3 covers 14 residues. V shed 5 bases and J 2 bases; nucleotides not matched to a gene: 3. CDR3 sequence: CASSWGQGNQPQHF. CDR3 DNA: TGTGCCAGCAGTTGGGGACAGGGCAATCAGCCCCAGCATTTT. The full variable domain, completed using reference TRBV5-5 and TRBJ1-5, is DAGVTQSPTHLIKTRGQQVTLRCSPISGHKSVSWYQQVLGQGPQFIFQYYEKEERGRGNFPDRFSARQFPNYSSELNVNALLLGDSALYLCASSWGQGNQPQHFGDGTRLSIL.

CDR3 protein: CATRDALRGEQYF. The CDR3 DNA is TGTGCCACCAGGGATGCTTTGCGCGGCGAGCAGTACTTC. The V and J genes are TRBV24-1 and TRBJ2-7; D unclear. The V end lost 7 bases, the J end lost 6 bases, and 15 bases lay between the germline ends. The CDR3 is 13 residues long. Germline CDR1 and CDR2: KGHDR and SFDVKD.

The chain carries TRBV6-5 and TRBJ1-4, with 11 bases aligning to TRBD1. The germline gives CDR1 MNHEY, CDR2 SVGAGI. V trimming: 7 bases; J trimming: 8 bases; junction bases outside the gene matches: 9. The length of the CDR3 is 15 residues. CDR3 DNA sequence: TGTGCCAGCACCCCTAAGGGGACAGGGGGAGAAAAACTGTTTTTT. This encodes CASTPKGTGGEKLFF.

The chain joins TRBV5-1 to TRBJ2-1, with 7 bases lining up with TRBD2. CDR1 is SGHRS and CDR2 is YFSETQ in the germline V gene. The junction had 15 bases not matched to a gene; V was cut back by 3 bases and J by 0 bases. This CDR3 comprises 19 residues. CDR3 sequence reads: CASSSEGGSGGVSYNEQFF. In nucleotides, the CDR3 is TGCGCCAGCAGCTCGGAAGGTGGCTCGGGGGGTGTCTCCTACAATGAGCAGTTCTTC.

The rearrangement joins TRBV28 to TRBJ1-2; 8 bases align to TRBD1. Germline values: CDR1 MDHEN, CDR2 SYDVKM. The CDR3 totals 14 residues. V was clipped by 6 bases and J by 4 bases; unmatched bases: 7. In nucleotides, the CDR3 is TGTGCCAGCAGCTACCCGGGACAGGCCTATGGCTACACCTTC. Its translation: CASSYPGQAYGYTF.

In this sample, this clone turned up a few times. The chain joins TRBV6-5 to TRBJ2-7; D is perhaps TRBD1 (5 bases). The CDR3 totals 13 residues. Germline loops: CDR1 MNHEY, CDR2 SVGAGI. Trimming pared 4 bases from V and 2 bases from J, leaving 9 bases between. CDR3 amino acids: CASSSDRAYEQYF. The DNA for the CDR3 is TGTGCCAGCAGTTCCGACAGAGCCTACGAGCAGTACTTC.

The rearrangement uses TRBV29-1 and TRBJ1-1, with D possibly matching TRBD1 (5 bases). This CDR3 comprises 15 residues. CDR1 is SQVTM, CDR2 ANQGSEA, per germline. Trimming removed 7 bases from V and 3 bases from J, with 21 bases in between. The CDR3 reads CSAPGSSSGDTEAFF. CDR3 nucleotide sequence: TGCAGCGCCCCAGGGTCCTCTAGCGGGGACACTGAAGCTTTCTTT.

A few counts support this clone. The gene calls are TRBV7-3 and TRBJ2-5; TRBD2 matches 7 bases. V was pared by 5 bases and J by 1 base, with 7 bases of the junction left unmatched. Looked up from germline, CDR1 is SGHTA and CDR2 is FQGTGA. The CDR3 is made up of 15 amino acids. CDR3 nucleotides: TGTGCCAGCAGCCAGGTCGGGGGGACCCAAGAGACCCAGTACTTC. It yields the protein CASSQVGGTQETQYF.

The genes are TRBV11-1 and TRBJ1-1; D is ambiguous. The CDR3 has 13 residues. V gave up 1 base and J gave up 2 bases, with 5 bases separating them. CDR1 and CDR2 from the germline V gene are SGHAT and FQDESV (reference sequence). CDR3 loop: CASSLGGNTEAFF. For the CDR3, the DNA is TGTGCCAGCAGCTTAGGAGGAAACACTGAAGCTTTCTTT.

The chain has TRBV18 and TRBJ1-1; a weak D match, TRBD1 (5 bases). CDR1 KGHSH and CDR2 LQKENI come from the germline V gene. This CDR3 contains 12 residues. With 3 bases removed from V and 5 bases from J, the gap between germline ends came to 7 bases. The CDR3 DNA reads as TGTGCCAGCTCACCGACAGTTACTGAAGCTTTCTTT. Residues: CASSPTVTEAFF.

This rearrangement joins TRBV9 to TRBJ1-2; no firm D call. CDR3 length: 13 amino acids. Germline CDR1 reads SGDLS; CDR2 reads YYNGEE. Trimming stripped 1 base from V and 5 bases from J, with 9 bases between. This CDR3 reads CASSVRSGYGYTF. DNA of the CDR3: TGTGCCAGCAGCGTAAGGTCGGGATATGGCTACACCTTC.

This clone was recorded only once. CDR3 nucleotide sequence: TGTGCCAGTACGACAGAGGCCTATGGCTACACCTTC. Protein sequence: CASTTEAYGYTF. The V call is TRBV19, the J call TRBJ1-2; tentative D call: TRBD1 (5 bases). Germline CDR1 and CDR2: LNHDA and SQIVND (reference sequence). V lost 7 bases and J lost 4, with 10 bases in between. The CDR3 contains 12 residues. Variable domain in full (rest from reference TRBV19 and TRBJ1-2): DGGITQSPKYLFRKEGQNVTLSCEQNLNHDAMYWYRQDPGQGLRLIYYSQIVNDFQKGDIAEGYSVSREKKESFPLTVTSAQKNPTAFYLCASTTEAYGYTFGSGTRLTVV.

The rearrangement joins TRBV11-2 to TRBJ1-1; TRBD1 matches 10 bases. V dropped 6 bases and J dropped 9; count of bases not matched to a gene: 13. The CDR3 runs to 15 residues. Germline V gene sequence: CDR1 SGHAT, CDR2 FQNNGV. For the CDR3, the DNA is TGTGCCAGCAGGCAAACCCTTGGGACAGGGGTGAAAGCTTTCTTT. This encodes CASRQTLGTGVKAFF. The full variable domain, in which reference TRBV11-2 and TRBJ1-1 provide the parts outside the CDR3, is EAGVAQSPRYKIIEKRQSVAFWCNPISGHATLYWYQQILGQGPKLLIQFQNNGVVDDSQLPKDRFSAERLKGVDSTLKIQPAKLEDSAVYLCASRQTLGTGVKAFFGQGTRLTVV.

The chain couples TRBV7-2 to TRBJ1-2, with D possibly being TRBD1 (5 bases). The CDR3 has 13 residues. Between the trimmed V and J ends, which lost 5 bases and 8 bases, there was a span of 15 bases. Germline values: CDR1 SGHTA, CDR2 FQGNSA. The CDR3, as DNA: TGTGCCAGCAGCCCCATGACAGAAGTAGGCTACACCTTC. This encodes CASSPMTEVGYTF.

This chain links TRBV7-2 with TRBJ2-1, with 7 bases fitting TRBD2. V trimming: 4 bases; J trimming: 10 bases; junction bases outside the gene matches: 7. The CDR3 consists of 13 residues. Germline V gives CDR1 SGHTA, CDR2 FQGNSA. The CDR3 loop is CASSYSTGGEQFF. CDR3 sequence (DNA): TGTGCCAGCAGCTACTCGACGGGAGGAGAGCAGTTCTTC.

V gene TRBV18 combines with J gene TRBJ1-5, with 10 bases fitting TRBD1. V dropped 3 bases and J dropped 0; count of bases not matched to a gene: 14. CDR1 and CDR2 (germline): KGHSH, LQKENI. The CDR3 totals 20 residues. CDR3 amino acids: CASSPPGTGTGVYSNQPQHF. CDR3 DNA sequence: TGTGCCAGCTCACCTCCTGGGACCGGGACAGGGGTTTATAGCAATCAGCCCCAGCATTTT.

For this clone: One junction end does not reproduce the germline sequence, and a read error may be involved. The chain is built from TRBV11-2 and TRBJ1-1; no reliable D call. Germline V CDR1 and CDR2: SGHAT, FQNNGV. This CDR3 is 14 amino acids long. The CDR3: CASSLAGVNTEAFF. The CDR3 DNA reads as TGTGCCAGCAGCTTAGCGGGAGTGAATACTGAAGCTTTCTTT.

The rearrangement uses TRBV5-1 and TRBJ2-7; TRBD1 is a possible D gene (6 bases). This CDR3 is 15 amino acids long. Trimming took 7 bases from V and 5 from J, leaving 22 bases between them. Germline-derived CDR1 and CDR2 are SGHRS and YFSETQ. As DNA, the CDR3 is TGCGCCAGCGGCCCTCGACAGGTTGGGGTACACGAGCAGTACTTC. Its protein is CASGPRQVGVHEQYF.

This clone was observed a single time. The chain links TRBV7-9 to TRBJ2-5; possible D gene TRBD2, 5 bases. Germline loops: CDR1 SEHNR, CDR2 FQNEAQ (reference sequence). V dropped 3 bases and J dropped 3 bases, with 11 bases sitting between them. This CDR3 comprises 14 residues. Here the CDR3 reads CASSFFGMEETQYF. The CDR3 DNA is TGTGCCAGCAGCTTTTTCGGGATGGAAGAGACCCAGTACTTC.

J is TRBJ1-5 and V is TRBV6-1; 7 bases align to TRBD1. This CDR3 contains 16 residues. V was clipped by 2 bases and J by 9 bases; unmatched bases: 13. Looked up from germline, CDR1 is MNHNS and CDR2 is SASEGT. CDR3 residues: CASSERQGTQWWPQHF. Written as DNA, the CDR3 is TGTGCCAGCAGTGAAAGACAGGGAACGCAATGGTGGCCCCAGCATTTT.

The chain joins TRBV6-5 to TRBJ1-4; D gene uncertain. V lost 5 bases and J 5 bases, leaving 12 bases between the germline ends. Germline loops: CDR1 MNHEY, CDR2 SVGAGI. This CDR3 contains 14 residues. In nucleotides, the CDR3 is TGTGCCAGCAGTCGGCAGAAGAGGAATGAAAAACTGTTTTTT. It specifies CASSRQKRNEKLFF.

The V gene is TRBV5-1, the J gene TRBJ1-1; D is possibly TRBD1 (6 bases). CDR3 length: 15 residues. Germline loops: CDR1 SGHRS, CDR2 YFSETQ. Trimming left V 6 bases short and J 1 base short, with 16 bases between. CDR3 protein: CASIKLGTPNTEAFF. The CDR3 DNA reads as TGCGCCAGCATCAAACTAGGGACACCGAACACTGAAGCTTTCTTT.

This chain connects TRBV5-6 to TRBJ1-2, with D possibly being TRBD1 (6 bases). The germline V and J ends were trimmed by 1 base and 5 bases, with 9 bases remaining between them. Germline CDR1 SGHDT, CDR2 YYEEEE. CDR3 length: 13 amino acids. In DNA form, the CDR3 reads TGTGCCAGCAGCTTGACAGGGTCGTATGGCTACACCTTC. The encoded protein is CASSLTGSYGYTF.

The genes are TRBV2 and TRBJ1-2, with a possible D match to TRBD1 (6 bases). V dropped 7 bases and J dropped 4 bases, with 22 bases sitting between them. Germline lookup yields CDR1 SNHLY and CDR2 FYNNEI. The CDR3 loop spans 16 amino acids. The CDR3 region has the DNA TGTGCCAGCACGAACCTAGGGGGACAAGGAGCCTATGGCTACACCTTC. Translation: CASTNLGGQGAYGYTF. The variable domain in full, with the rest retrieved from reference TRBV2 and TRBJ1-2, is EPEVTQTPSHQVTQMGQEVILRCVPISNHLYFYWYRQILGQKVEFLVSFYNNEISEKSEIFDDQFSVERPDGSNFTLKIRSTKLEDSAMYFCASTNLGGQGAYGYTFGSGTRLTVV.

The V gene is TRBV27, the J gene TRBJ1-6; 7 bases align to TRBD1. Trimming cost V 1 base and J 10 bases; bases outside gene matches: 19. Germline lookup yields CDR1 MNHEY and CDR2 SMNVEV (reference sequence). CDR3 length: 19 residues. In DNA, the CDR3 is TGTGCCAGCAGTTTATTCCCCTCCGAGAGAACAGGGGTGGGCTCACCCCTCCACTTT. Residues: CASSLFPSERTGVGSPLHF.

The genes are TRBV6-5 and TRBJ1-1; no reliable D call. The ends were cut back, 6 bases at V and 1 base at J, with 9 bases in the middle. Germline CDR1 reads MNHEY; CDR2 reads SVGAGI. The CDR3 is 13 residues long. The CDR3 sequence is CASSRNRNTEAFF. CDR3 coding DNA: TGTGCCAGCAGCCGTAACAGGAACACTGAAGCTTTCTTT.

The rearrangement links TRBV12-5 to TRBJ1-6, with unresolved D. Germline CDR1 LGHNT, CDR2 FRNRAP. The CDR3 spans 13 residues. The V end was cut by 5 bases, the J end by 8 bases, with 10 bases between. CDR3 DNA: TGTGCTAGTGGTCCGGGGAGGGATTCACCCCTCCACTTT. Its protein product is CASGPGRDSPLHF.

The chain couples TRBV27 to TRBJ1-3, with a possible D match to TRBD1 (5 bases). Germline V gene sequence: CDR1 MNHEY, CDR2 SMNVEV (reference sequence). V was cut by 8 bases and J by 1 base, with 6 bases left in between. The CDR3 is 12 residues long. The CDR3 loop reads CASQGSGNTIYF. The CDR3 DNA follows: TGTGCCAGCCAGGGTTCTGGAAACACCATATATTTT.

J is TRBJ1-4 and V is TRBV6-5, with D possibly being TRBD1 (6 bases). Trimming removed 6 bases at V and 3 bases at J, with 11 bases between. The CDR3 contains 14 residues. Germline V CDR1 and CDR2: MNHEY, SVGAGI. The CDR3 spells CASSGGPANEKLFF. The DNA for the CDR3 is TGTGCCAGCAGCGGGGGGCCGGCTAATGAAAAACTGTTTTTT.